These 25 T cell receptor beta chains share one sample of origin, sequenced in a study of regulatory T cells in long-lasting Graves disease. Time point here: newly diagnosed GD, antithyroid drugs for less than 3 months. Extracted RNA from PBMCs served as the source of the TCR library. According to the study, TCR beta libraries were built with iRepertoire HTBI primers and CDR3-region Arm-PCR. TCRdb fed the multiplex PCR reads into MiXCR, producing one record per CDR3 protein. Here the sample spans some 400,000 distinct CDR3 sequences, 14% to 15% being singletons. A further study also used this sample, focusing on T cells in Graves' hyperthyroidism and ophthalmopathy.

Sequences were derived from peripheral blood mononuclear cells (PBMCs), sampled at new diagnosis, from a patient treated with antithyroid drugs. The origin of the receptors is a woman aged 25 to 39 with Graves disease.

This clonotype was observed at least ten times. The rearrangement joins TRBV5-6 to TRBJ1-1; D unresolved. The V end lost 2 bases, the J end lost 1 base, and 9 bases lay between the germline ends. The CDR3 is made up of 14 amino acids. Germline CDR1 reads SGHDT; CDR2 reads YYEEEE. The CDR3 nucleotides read TGTGCCAGCAGCTTTAGGGTGACGAACACTGAAGCTTTCTTT. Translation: CASSFRVTNTEAFF.

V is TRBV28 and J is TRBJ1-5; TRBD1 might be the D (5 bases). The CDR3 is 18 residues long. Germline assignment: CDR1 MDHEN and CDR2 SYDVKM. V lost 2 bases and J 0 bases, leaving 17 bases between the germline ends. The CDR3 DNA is TGTGCCAGCAGTTTACACCCGGGGCCACTTTATAGCAATCAGCCCCAGCATTTT. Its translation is CASSLHPGPLYSNQPQHF.

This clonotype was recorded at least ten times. The CDR3 is CASEGTGSYEQYF. The CDR3 coding sequence is TGTGCCAGCGAAGGGACAGGGTCCTACGAGCAGTACTTC. This rearrangement joins TRBV6-1 to TRBJ2-7, with 9 bases matching TRBD1. Germline CDR1 MNHNS, CDR2 SASEGT. Trimming took 8 bases from V and 1 from J; bases not matched to a gene: 3. The CDR3 covers 13 residues.

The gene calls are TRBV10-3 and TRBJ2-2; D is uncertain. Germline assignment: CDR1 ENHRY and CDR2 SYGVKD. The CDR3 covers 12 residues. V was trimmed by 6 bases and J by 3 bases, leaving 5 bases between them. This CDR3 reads CAIRMDTGELFF. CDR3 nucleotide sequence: TGTGCCATCAGGATGGACACCGGGGAGCTGTTTTTT.

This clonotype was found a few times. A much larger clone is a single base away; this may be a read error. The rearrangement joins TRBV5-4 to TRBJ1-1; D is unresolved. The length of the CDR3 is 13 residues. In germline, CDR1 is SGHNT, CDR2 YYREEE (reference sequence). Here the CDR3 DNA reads TGTGCCAGCAACTTGGCAGGTGCACCCCTCGCTTTCTTT. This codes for CASNLAGAPLAFF.

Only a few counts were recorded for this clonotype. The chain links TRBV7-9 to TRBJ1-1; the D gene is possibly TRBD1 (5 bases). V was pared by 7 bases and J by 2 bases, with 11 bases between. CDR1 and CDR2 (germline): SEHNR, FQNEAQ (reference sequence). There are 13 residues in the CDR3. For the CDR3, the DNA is TGTGCCAGCACCTTCGACAGTAACACTGAAGCTTTCTTT. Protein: CASTFDSNTEAFF. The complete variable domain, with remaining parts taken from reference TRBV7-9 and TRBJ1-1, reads DTGVSQNPRHKITKRGQNVTFRCDPISEHNRLYWYRQTLGQGPEFLTYFQNEAQLEKSRLLSDRFSAERPKGSFSTLEIQRTEQGDSAMYLCASTFDSNTEAFFGQGTRLTVV.

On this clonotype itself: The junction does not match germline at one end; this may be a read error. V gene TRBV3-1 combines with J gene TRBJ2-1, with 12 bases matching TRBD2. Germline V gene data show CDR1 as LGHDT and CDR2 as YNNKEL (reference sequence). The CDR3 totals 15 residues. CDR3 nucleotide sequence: TGTGCCAACAGCCCTAGGACTAGCGGGATCTATGAGCAGTTCTTC. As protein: CANSPRTSGIYEQFF.

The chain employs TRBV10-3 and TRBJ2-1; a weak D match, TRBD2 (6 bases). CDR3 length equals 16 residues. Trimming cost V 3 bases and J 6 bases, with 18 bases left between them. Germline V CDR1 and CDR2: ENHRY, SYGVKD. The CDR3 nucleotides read TGTGCCATCAGTGATTTCGGCGGGACCAATCGCAATGAGCAGTTCTTC. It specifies CAISDFGGTNRNEQFF.

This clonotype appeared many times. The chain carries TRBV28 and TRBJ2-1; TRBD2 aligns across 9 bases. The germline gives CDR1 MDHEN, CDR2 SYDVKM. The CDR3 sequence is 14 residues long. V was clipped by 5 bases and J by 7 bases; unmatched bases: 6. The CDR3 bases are TGTGCCAGCAGTAGGGCTAGCGGGGATAATGAGCAGTTCTTC. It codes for CASSRASGDNEQFF.

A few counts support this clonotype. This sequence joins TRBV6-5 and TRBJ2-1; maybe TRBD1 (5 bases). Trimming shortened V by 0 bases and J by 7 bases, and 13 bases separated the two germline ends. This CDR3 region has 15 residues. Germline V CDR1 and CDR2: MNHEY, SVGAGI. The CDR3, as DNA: TGTGCCAGCAGTTACTCGCTGACAGTAAGGAATGAGCAGTTCTTC. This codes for CASSYSLTVRNEQFF.

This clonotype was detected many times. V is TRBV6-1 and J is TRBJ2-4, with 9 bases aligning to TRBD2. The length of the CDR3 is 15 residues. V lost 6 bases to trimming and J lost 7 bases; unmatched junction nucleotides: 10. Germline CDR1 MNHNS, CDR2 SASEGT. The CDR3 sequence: CASSPSGTSYNIQYF. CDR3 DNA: TGTGCCAGCAGCCCCTCCGGGACTAGCTACAACATTCAGTACTTC.

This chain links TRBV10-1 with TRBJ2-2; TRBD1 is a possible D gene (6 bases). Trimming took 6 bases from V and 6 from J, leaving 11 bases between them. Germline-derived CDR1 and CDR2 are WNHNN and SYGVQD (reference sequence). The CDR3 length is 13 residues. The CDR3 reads CASRAQGSGELFF. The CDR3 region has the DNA TGCGCCAGCAGAGCCCAGGGGTCCGGGGAGCTGTTTTTT.

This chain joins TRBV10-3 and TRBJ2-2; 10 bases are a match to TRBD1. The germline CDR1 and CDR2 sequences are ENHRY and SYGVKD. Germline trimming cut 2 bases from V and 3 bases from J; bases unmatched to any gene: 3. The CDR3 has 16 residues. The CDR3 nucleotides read TGTGCCATCAGTGAGCCCGGACAGGGGGACACCGGGGAGCTGTTTTTT. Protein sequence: CAISEPGQGDTGELFF.

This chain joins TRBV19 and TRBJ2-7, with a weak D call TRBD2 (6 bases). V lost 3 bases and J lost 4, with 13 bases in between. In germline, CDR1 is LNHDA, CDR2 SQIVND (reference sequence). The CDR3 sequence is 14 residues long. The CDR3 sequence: CASSIDGRGYEQYF. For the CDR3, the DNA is TGTGCCAGTAGTATCGACGGGAGAGGGTACGAGCAGTACTTC.

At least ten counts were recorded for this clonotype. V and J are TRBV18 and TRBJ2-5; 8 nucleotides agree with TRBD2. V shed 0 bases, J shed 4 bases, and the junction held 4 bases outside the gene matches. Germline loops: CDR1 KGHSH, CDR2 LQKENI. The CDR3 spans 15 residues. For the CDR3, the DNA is TGTGCCAGCTCACCACCAGCGGGAGACGGAGAGACCCAGTACTTC. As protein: CASSPPAGDGETQYF.

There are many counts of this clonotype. The CDR3 DNA follows: TGTGCCAGCAGCCTAACCGGACAGGTTTCGAACACCGGGGAGCTGTTTTTT. It yields the protein CASSLTGQVSNTGELFF. The V call is TRBV11-2, the J call TRBJ2-2, with 7 bases that match TRBD1. This CDR3 has 17 residues. Per germline, CDR1 SGHAT and CDR2 FQNNGV. V lost 5 bases, J lost 0 bases, and 9 bases stayed unmatched.

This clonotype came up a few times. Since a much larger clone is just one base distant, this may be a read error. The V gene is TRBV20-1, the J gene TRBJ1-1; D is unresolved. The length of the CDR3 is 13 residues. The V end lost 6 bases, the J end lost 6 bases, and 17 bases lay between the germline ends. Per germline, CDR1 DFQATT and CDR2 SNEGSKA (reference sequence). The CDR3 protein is CSAEYRVVAEAFF. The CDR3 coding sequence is TGCAGTGCGGAGTATAGGGTCGTAGCTGAAGCTTTCTTT.

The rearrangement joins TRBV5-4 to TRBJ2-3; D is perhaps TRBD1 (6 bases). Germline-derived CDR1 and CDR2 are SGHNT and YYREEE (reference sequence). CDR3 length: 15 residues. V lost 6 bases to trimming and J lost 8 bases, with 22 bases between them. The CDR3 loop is CASTPGVAPVGTQYF. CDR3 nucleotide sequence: TGTGCCAGCACCCCAGGGGTAGCCCCAGTCGGTACGCAGTATTTT. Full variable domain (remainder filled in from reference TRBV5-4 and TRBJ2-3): ETGVTQSPTHLIKTRGQQVTLRCSSQSGHNTVSWYQQALGQGPQFIFQYYREEENGRGNFPPRFSGLQFPNYSSELNVNALELDDSALYLCASTPGVAPVGTQYFGPGTRLTVL.

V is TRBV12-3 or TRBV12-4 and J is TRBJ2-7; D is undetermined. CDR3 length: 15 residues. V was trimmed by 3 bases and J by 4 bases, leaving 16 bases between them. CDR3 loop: CASSLGRLGGYEQYF. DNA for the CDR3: TGTGCCAGCAGTTTGGGCAGGCTGGGTGGTTACGAGCAGTACTTC.

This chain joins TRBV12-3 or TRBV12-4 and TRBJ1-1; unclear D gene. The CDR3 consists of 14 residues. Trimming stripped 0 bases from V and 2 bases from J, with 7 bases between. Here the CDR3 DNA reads TGTGCCAGCAGTTTAGCGGTAGGAAACACTGAAGCTTTCTTT. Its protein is CASSLAVGNTEAFF.

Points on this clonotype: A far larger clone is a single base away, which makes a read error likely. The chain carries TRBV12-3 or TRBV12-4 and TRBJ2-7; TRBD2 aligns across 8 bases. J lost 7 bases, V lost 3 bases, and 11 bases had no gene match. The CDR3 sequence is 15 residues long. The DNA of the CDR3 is TGTGCCAGCAGTTTCACTAGCGGCTCCTACAATGAGCAGTACTTC. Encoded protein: CASSFTSGSYNEQYF.

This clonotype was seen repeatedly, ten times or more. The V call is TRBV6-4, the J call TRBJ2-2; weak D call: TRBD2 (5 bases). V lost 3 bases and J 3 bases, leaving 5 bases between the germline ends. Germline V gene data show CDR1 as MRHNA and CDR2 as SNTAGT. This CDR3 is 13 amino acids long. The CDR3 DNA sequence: TGTGCCAGCAGTGAAGCGGACACCGGGGAGCTGTTTTTT. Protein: CASSEADTGELFF.

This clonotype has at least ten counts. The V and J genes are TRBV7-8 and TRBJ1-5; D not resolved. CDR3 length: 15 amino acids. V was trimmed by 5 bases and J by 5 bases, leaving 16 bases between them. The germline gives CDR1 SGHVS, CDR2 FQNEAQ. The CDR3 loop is CASSRSFGWDQPQHF. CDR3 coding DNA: TGTGCCAGCAGCCGATCATTCGGGTGGGATCAGCCCCAGCATTTT.

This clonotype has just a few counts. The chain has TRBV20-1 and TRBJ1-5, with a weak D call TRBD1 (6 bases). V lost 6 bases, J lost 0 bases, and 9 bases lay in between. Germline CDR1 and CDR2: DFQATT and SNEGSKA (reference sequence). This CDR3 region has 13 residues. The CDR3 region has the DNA TGCAGTGCGGGGGGCTATAGCAATCAGCCCCAGCATTTT. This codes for CSAGGYSNQPQHF.

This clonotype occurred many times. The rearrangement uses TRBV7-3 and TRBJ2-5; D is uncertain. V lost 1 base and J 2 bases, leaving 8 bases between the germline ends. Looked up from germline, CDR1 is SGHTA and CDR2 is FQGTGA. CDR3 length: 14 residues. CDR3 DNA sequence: TGTGCCAGCAGCTTAAGCCCCAGTCAAGAGACCCAGTACTTC. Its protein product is CASSLSPSQETQYF.